A selection of T cell receptor beta chains follows, all from one sample in a study of blood T cell repertoires in COVID-19. Assay: immunoSEQ multiplex PCR; the TCRdb copy retains only in-frame clones and omits some. The table records around 200,000 clones, roughly 75% of them present only once. The specimen was peripheral blood. The receptors shown here come from a woman aged 70-85 years with acute or convalescent COVID-19. Both conserved end residues are part of each CDR3. The order of the fields is J gene, clone size, D gene, V gene, CDR3 DNA, CDR3 protein. A D gene is named only where the DNA matches it firmly. Some rows mark clone size as missing; the rest say once, few, many or name a class of expanded clone.

TRBJ1-3	once	TRBD1	TRBV7-6	TGTGCCAGCAGCTTAGCTTTGGGGGGACAGGGAAGCTCTGGAAACACCATATATTTT	CASSLALGGQGSSGNTIYF
TRBJ2-3	few	.	TRBV19	TGTGCCAGTAGCCCAGGGTCCCCAGATACGCAGTATTTT	CASSPGSPDTQYF
TRBJ1-3	.	.	TRBV2	TGTGCCAGCAGCCCGGCTGGGGGCGCCTCTGGAAACACCATATATTTT	CASSPAGGASGNTIYF
TRBJ1-5	.	.	TRBV30	TGTGCCTGGAGTGACGCGGCCTTGAGTCAGCCCCAGCATTTT	CAWSDAALSQPQHF
TRBJ2-7	many	TRBD1	TRBV7-6	TGTGCCAGCAGCGCTCTAGGACAGGGGAAAACCTACGAGCAGTACTTC	CASSALGQGKTYEQYF
TRBJ1-6	.	TRBD1	TRBV19	TGTGCCAGTAGTATCACCGGGACAGGGGATTCACCCCTCCACTTT	CASSITGTGDSPLHF
TRBJ2-7	.	TRBD1	TRBV14	TGTGCCAGCAGCCTTCGGACAGGGACCTACGAGCAGTACTTC	CASSLRTGTYEQYF
TRBJ2-5	.	.	TRBV7-9	TGTGCCAGCAGCTTATCAGGGTTTGGGGAGACCCAGTACTTC	CASSLSGFGETQYF
TRBJ2-7	.	.	TRBV7-9	TGTGCCAGCAGTCCCCAGCAGGGGCTCTTCTACGAGCAGTACTTC	CASSPQQGLFYEQYF
TRBJ2-5	.	.	TRBV19	TGTGCCAGTAGCCGACTTACCTCAGGGCATCAAGAGACCCAGTACTTC	CASSRLTSGHQETQYF
TRBJ2-3	.	TRBD2	TRBV29-1	TGCAGCGTTTCTCATGGACTAGCGGGCACAGATACGCAGTATTTT	CSVSHGLAGTDTQYF
TRBJ2-7	.	TRBD1	TRBV29-1	TGCAGCGTACTAGGGGACAGAAGCTCCTACGAGCAGTACTTC	CSVLGDRSSYEQYF
TRBJ1-2	.	.	TRBV2	TGTGCCAGCAGTATCCTCCAGGGATCGAACTATGGCTACACCTTC	CASSILQGSNYGYTF
TRBJ2-2	once	.	TRBV6-6	TGTGCCAGCAGTTACCCGGACTACCCCGAGCTGTTTTTT	CASSYPDYPELFF
TRBJ2-7	.	TRBD2	TRBV10-3	TGTGCCATCAGGGGACTAGCGGGAGAGGCCGAGCAGTACTTC	CAIRGLAGEAEQYF
TRBJ1-1	.	TRBD1	TRBV7-6	TGTGCCAGCAGCCCGTACGCAGGGGGCACTGAAGCTTTCTTT	CASSPYAGGTEAFF
TRBJ2-3	.	.	TRBV10-1	TGCGCCAGCAGCGCAACTAGGGCGGCAGATACGCAGTATTTT	CASSATRAADTQYF
TRBJ2-5	.	TRBD1	TRBV15	TGTGCCACCAGCAGAGTTGGACAGGGGGCAGAGACCCAGTACTTC	CATSRVGQGAETQYF
TRBJ1-3	.	TRBD1	TRBV11-1	TGTGCCAGCAGCGATCGGGACAGGGTCTCTGGAAACACCATATATTTT	CASSDRDRVSGNTIYF
TRBJ2-3	.	TRBD2	TRBV3-1/TRBV3-2	TGTGCCAGCAGCCAAGACCCCCCCTCACTAGCGGGGACAGATACGCAGTATTTT	CASSQDPPSLAGTDTQYF
TRBJ1-2	.	TRBD1	TRBV5-4	TGTGCCAGCAGCTTGCCTGGGACAGATTATGGCTACACCTTC	CASSLPGTDYGYTF
TRBJ2-1	.	TRBD2	TRBV18	TGTGCCAGCTCACCCGACACCGGACTAGCCCTCCCCGGTGAGCAGTTCTTC	CASSPDTGLALPGEQFF
TRBJ2-7	.	TRBD2	TRBV29-1	TGCAGCGTTACGGGACCTAGCGGGCGCTCCTACGAGCAGTACTTC	CSVTGPSGRSYEQYF
TRBJ2-5	few	.	TRBV2	TGTGCCAGCAGTGCGGCGGTCTTGGATCGGACCCAGTACTTC	CASSAAVLDRTQYF
TRBJ2-1	.	.	TRBV5-1	TGCGCCAGCAGCTCGACCGGGACTCTGAAGGAGCAGTTCTTC	CASSSTGTLKEQFF
TRBJ2-2	once	.	TRBV29-1	TGCAGCGGGGGACATACCACCGGGGAGCTGTTTTTT	CSGGHTTGELFF
TRBJ2-7	.	TRBD1	TRBV25-1	TGTGCCAGCAGAACAGGGGGCCAAGCCTACGAGCAGTACTTC	CASRTGGQAYEQYF
TRBJ2-7	.	TRBD2	TRBV7-2	TGTGCCAGCAGCCTTCTAGCGGGAGGGCCCTACGAGCAGTACTTC	CASSLLAGGPYEQYF